One sample yielded the 22 T cell receptor beta chains listed below, sequenced in a study of blood T cell repertoires in COVID-19. Libraries were prepared by immunoSEQ multiplex PCR; TCRdb keeps only in-frame clonotypes and omits some of them. The repertoire has about 160,000 clones, roughly 87% of them found once; the top ten carry about 6.5%. Sample: PBMCs or T cells enriched from blood (not recorded which). The origin of the receptors is a woman in her 50s who had recovered from COVID-19.

The V call is TRBV27, the J call TRBJ2-6; D is perhaps TRBD2 (5 bases). The CDR3 is 15 amino acids. Germline V gene sequence: CDR1 MNHEY, CDR2 SMNVEV (reference sequence). V gave up 5 bases and J gave up 2 bases, with 10 bases separating them. CDR3 DNA: TGTGCCAGCAGTCTAAGGGAGACTGGGGCCAACGTCCTGACTTTC. It specifies CASSLRETGANVLTF.

This rearrangement joins TRBV7-3 to TRBJ2-1, with 11 bases fitting TRBD2. CDR1 and CDR2 (germline): SGHTA, FQGTGA. V shed 5 bases, J shed 2 bases, and the junction held 2 bases outside the gene matches. This CDR3 has 15 residues. The CDR3 bases are TGTGCCAGCAGCACTAGCGGGAGCCCCTACAATGAGCAGTTCTTC. This gives the protein CASSTSGSPYNEQFF.

This clone appeared a single time. The V gene is TRBV7-2, the J gene TRBJ1-2; D is unresolved. CDR3 size: 14 residues. Germline V gives CDR1 SGHTA, CDR2 FQGNSA. The V gene lost 2 bases and the J gene lost 2 bases, with 9 bases spanning the gap. CDR3 bases: TGTGCCAGCAGCTTAAATATGGGCAACTATGGCTACACCTTC. It encodes CASSLNMGNYGYTF.

The rearrangement uses TRBV3-1 (or the pseudogene TRBV3-2) and TRBJ1-3; no clear D. Trimming cost V 5 bases and J 3 bases, with 17 bases left between them. The CDR3 has 16 amino acids. CDR1 LGHDT and CDR2 YNNKEL come from the germline V gene (reference sequence). CDR3 DNA sequence: TGTGCCAGCAGCACCTGGGTAGGGAGCGGTGGAAACACCATATATTTT. Its protein is CASSTWVGSGGNTIYF.

This clone was picked up a small number of times. The chain is built from TRBV19 and TRBJ1-2; no clear D. This CDR3 region has 13 residues. Germline CDR1 is LNHDA and CDR2 is SQIVND (reference sequence). V lost 6 bases and J 4 bases, leaving 12 bases between the germline ends. CDR3: CASRASPAYGYTF. The CDR3 DNA follows: TGTGCCAGTAGGGCCTCCCCCGCCTATGGCTACACCTTC.

This chain connects TRBV11-2 to TRBJ2-3, with TRBD1 as a possible D gene (6 bases). The CDR3 sequence is 16 residues long. Germline-derived CDR1 and CDR2 are SGHAT and FQNNGV. The V gene lost 3 bases and the J gene lost 2 bases, with 15 bases spanning the gap. Here the CDR3 reads CASSFGQDRNTDTQYF. The CDR3 DNA reads as TGTGCCAGCAGCTTTGGGCAAGACAGGAACACAGATACGCAGTATTTT.

The rearrangement joins TRBV6-5 to TRBJ1-1; D ambiguous. CDR1 is MNHEY, CDR2 SVGAGI, per germline. V lost 8 bases, J lost 2 bases, and 12 bases lay in between. The CDR3 has 13 amino acids. The chain's CDR3 is CASLRRGNTEAFF. DNA of the CDR3: TGTGCCAGCCTTCGCCGAGGAAACACTGAAGCTTTCTTT.

V and J are TRBV24-1 and TRBJ2-3; D gene unclear. The CDR3 is 13 amino acids. Trimming stripped 4 bases from V and 6 bases from J, with 10 bases between. Germline-derived CDR1 and CDR2 are KGHDR and SFDVKD. The DNA of the CDR3 is TGTGCCACCAGTGACCCACCTAAGGATACGCAGTATTTT. It encodes CATSDPPKDTQYF.

This clone was counted a few times. The V call is TRBV4-1, the J call TRBJ1-1, with 9 bases identical to TRBD1. The CDR3 extends over 13 amino acids. The germline CDR1 and CDR2 sequences are MGHRA and YSYEKL. The trim removed 4 bases at V and 3 bases at J, leaving 0 bases unmatched. CDR3: CASSRTGDTEAFF. In DNA, the CDR3 is TGCGCCAGCAGCCGGACAGGGGACACTGAAGCTTTCTTT.

This chain links TRBV10-3 with TRBJ1-2; D ambiguous. Per germline, CDR1 ENHRY and CDR2 SYGVKD. This CDR3 spans 15 amino acids. Trimming pared 2 bases from V and 7 bases from J, leaving 17 bases between. The CDR3 here is CAISEQDSPAGGYTF. The CDR3 coding sequence is TGTGCCATCAGTGAGCAGGATTCACCCGCAGGTGGCTACACCTTC.

With regard to this clone: Other nucleotide sequences in the sample specify the same CDR3. The chain employs TRBV9 and TRBJ1-6, with 10 positions matching TRBD1. Germline trimming cut 3 bases from V and 7 bases from J; bases unmatched to any gene: 4. From germline, CDR1 is SGDLS and CDR2 YYNGEE. The CDR3 length is 15 residues. The CDR3 DNA follows: TGTGCCAGCAGCGCCGGACAGGGGGGAAATTCACCCCTCCACTTT. Translation: CASSAGQGGNSPLHF. Complete variable domain (other parts from reference TRBV9 and TRBJ1-6): DSGVTQTPKHLITATGQRVTLRCSPRSGDLSVYWYQQSLDQGLQFLIQYYNGEERAKGNILERFSAQQFPDLHSELNLSSLELGDSALYFCASSAGQGGNSPLHFGNGTRLTVT.

In its sample, this clone was seen once. V gene TRBV7-9 combines with J gene TRBJ2-5; 7 bases are a match to TRBD2. The CDR3 spans 14 residues. The V and J ends lost 0 bases and 9 bases, in that order; junction bases with no gene match: 7. CDR1 and CDR2 (germline): SEHNR, FQNEAQ (reference sequence). The CDR3 spells CASSLAGGDGAQYF. CDR3 DNA sequence: TGTGCCAGCAGCTTAGCGGGAGGGGACGGGGCCCAGTACTTC.

The V call is TRBV18, the J call TRBJ2-3; maybe TRBD1 (5 bases). The CDR3 is 15 residues long. Trimming shortened V by 8 bases and J by 0 bases, and 15 bases separated the two germline ends. Per the germline V gene, CDR1 is KGHSH and CDR2 is LQKENI. The DNA for the CDR3 is TGTGCCAGCAAAGGGGCAGGAATTAGCACAGATACGCAGTATTTT. Translating gives CASKGAGISTDTQYF.

The rearrangement links TRBV6-1 to TRBJ1-2; 10 bases match TRBD1. V shed 1 base and J 8 bases; nucleotides not matched to a gene: 13. CDR3 length equals 17 residues. The germline CDR1 and CDR2 sequences are MNHNS and SASEGT. In DNA form, the CDR3 reads TGTGCCAGCAGTGAAGGCCAGACCGGGACAGGGGTTCGGGGCTACACCTTC. Its translation: CASSEGQTGTGVRGYTF.

The chain is built from TRBV6-5 and TRBJ2-7, with a weak D call TRBD2 (5 bases). V lost 0 bases and J 5 bases, leaving 17 bases between the germline ends. CDR3 size: 16 residues. Germline V gene sequence: CDR1 MNHEY, CDR2 SVGAGI. The CDR3 loop is CASSYSMGSLAHEQYF. The CDR3 DNA is TGTGCCAGCAGTTACTCGATGGGGTCCCTAGCCCACGAGCAGTACTTC.

V usage is TRBV11-2 and J usage is TRBJ2-4; 7 bases match TRBD1. This CDR3 comprises 14 residues. The junction had 8 bases not matched to a gene; V was cut back by 5 bases and J by 7 bases. The germline CDR1 and CDR2 sequences are SGHAT and FQNNGV. CDR3 DNA sequence: TGTGCCAGCAGCCCGGGACAACAGGGGAACATTCAGTACTTC. It specifies CASSPGQQGNIQYF.

CDR3: CASSPLGAPGYTF. The CDR3 DNA reads as TGTGCCAGCAGCCCTCTAGGAGCGCCTGGCTACACCTTC. This sequence joins TRBV28 and TRBJ1-2; D call uncertain. Deletions cut 6 bases from V and 7 bases from J, with 15 bases between. Germline V CDR1 and CDR2: MDHEN, SYDVKM. The CDR3 has 13 residues.

The rearrangement uses TRBV27 and TRBJ2-3; D is unclear. Trimming pared 6 bases from V and 1 base from J, leaving 17 bases between. This CDR3 has 16 residues. Germline loops: CDR1 MNHEY, CDR2 SMNVEV (reference sequence). CDR3 sequence (DNA): TGTGCCAGCAGCCCCCTACCCGATGGAGGCACAGATACGCAGTATTTT. This encodes CASSPLPDGGTDTQYF.

V gene TRBV29-1 combines with J gene TRBJ2-7; 9 nucleotides match TRBD2. CDR1 and CDR2 (germline): SQVTM, ANQGSEA. J lost 4 bases, V lost 6 bases, and 13 bases had no gene match. The CDR3 is made up of 15 amino acids. This CDR3 is CSVALAGEATYEQYF. The CDR3 coding sequence is TGCAGCGTCGCTTTAGCGGGAGAGGCCACATACGAGCAGTACTTC.

This chain joins TRBV18 and TRBJ2-5; D is uncertain. The CDR3 extends over 13 amino acids. Germline V lookup: CDR1 KGHSH, CDR2 LQKENI. Trimming stripped 4 bases from V and 0 bases from J, with 6 bases between. The CDR3 is CASSLSYQETQYF. For the CDR3, the DNA is TGTGCCAGCTCACTGTCGTACCAAGAGACCCAGTACTTC.

V usage is TRBV28 and J usage is TRBJ1-2; D uncertain. The ends were cut back, 3 bases at V and 6 bases at J, with 5 bases in the middle. The length of the CDR3 is 11 residues. CDR1 is MDHEN and CDR2 is SYDVKM in the germline V gene. The CDR3 sequence is CASSFLHGYTF. For the CDR3, the DNA is TGTGCCAGCAGTTTCCTCCATGGCTACACCTTC.

This chain uses TRBV24-1 with TRBJ2-1, with 16 positions matching TRBD2. The V segment lost 3 bases and the J segment 7 bases; nucleotides outside the gene matches: 8. The CDR3 has 18 residues. The V gene's germline CDR1 is KGHDR and CDR2 SFDVKD. DNA for the CDR3: TGTGCCACCAGTGATCCCGGGACTAGCGGGAGGGCCTCGAATGAGCAGTTCTTC. This translates into CATSDPGTSGRASNEQFF.